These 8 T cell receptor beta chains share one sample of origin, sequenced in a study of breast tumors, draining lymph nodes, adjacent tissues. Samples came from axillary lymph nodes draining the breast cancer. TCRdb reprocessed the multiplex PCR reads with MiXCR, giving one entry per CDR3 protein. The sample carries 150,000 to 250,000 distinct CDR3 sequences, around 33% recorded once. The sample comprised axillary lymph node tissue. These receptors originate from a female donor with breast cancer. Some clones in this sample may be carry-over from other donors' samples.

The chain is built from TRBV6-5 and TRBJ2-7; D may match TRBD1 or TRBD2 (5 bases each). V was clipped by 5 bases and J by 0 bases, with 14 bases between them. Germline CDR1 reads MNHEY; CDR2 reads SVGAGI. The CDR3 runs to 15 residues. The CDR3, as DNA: TGTGCCAGCAGTGGGACCGCACGTCTCTCCTACGAGCAGTACTTC. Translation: CASSGTARLSYEQYF.

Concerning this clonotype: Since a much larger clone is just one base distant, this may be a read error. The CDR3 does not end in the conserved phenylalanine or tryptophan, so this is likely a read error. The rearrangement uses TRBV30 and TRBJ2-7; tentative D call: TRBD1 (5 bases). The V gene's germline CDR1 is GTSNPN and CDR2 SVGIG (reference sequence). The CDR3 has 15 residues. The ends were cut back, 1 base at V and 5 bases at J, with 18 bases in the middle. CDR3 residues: CAWSGKRQLRDEQYL. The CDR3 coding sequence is TGTGCCTGGAGTGGAAAAAGACAGCTAAGAGACGAGCAGTACCTC.

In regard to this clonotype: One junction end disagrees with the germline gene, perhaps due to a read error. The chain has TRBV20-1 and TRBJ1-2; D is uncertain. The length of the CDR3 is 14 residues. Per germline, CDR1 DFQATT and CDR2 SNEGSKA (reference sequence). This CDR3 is CSAAPITGDSGYPF. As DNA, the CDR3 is TGCAGTGCGGCCCCGATAACGGGAGACTCTGGCTACCCCTTC.

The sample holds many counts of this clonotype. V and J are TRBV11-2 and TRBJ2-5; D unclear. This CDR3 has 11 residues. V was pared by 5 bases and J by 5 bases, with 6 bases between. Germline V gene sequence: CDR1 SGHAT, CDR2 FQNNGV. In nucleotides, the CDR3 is TGTGCCAGCAGCCCCCATGAGACCCAGTACTTC. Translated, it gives CASSPHETQYF.

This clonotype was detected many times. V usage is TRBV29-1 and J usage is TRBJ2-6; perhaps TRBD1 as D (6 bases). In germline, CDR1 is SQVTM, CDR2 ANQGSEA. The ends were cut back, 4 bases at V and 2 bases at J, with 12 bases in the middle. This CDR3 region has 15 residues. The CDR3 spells CSVGLGATGANVLTF. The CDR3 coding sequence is TGCAGCGTTGGGTTGGGGGCGACTGGGGCCAACGTCCTGACTTTC.

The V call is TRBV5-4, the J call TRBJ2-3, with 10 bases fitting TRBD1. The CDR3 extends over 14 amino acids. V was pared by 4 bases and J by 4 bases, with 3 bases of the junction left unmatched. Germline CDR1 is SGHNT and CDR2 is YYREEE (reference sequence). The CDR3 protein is CASSRGQGADTQYF. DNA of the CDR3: TGTGCCAGCAGCAGAGGACAGGGGGCAGATACGCAGTATTTT. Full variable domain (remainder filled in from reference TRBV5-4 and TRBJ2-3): ETGVTQSPTHLIKTRGQQVTLRCSSQSGHNTVSWYQQALGQGPQFIFQYYREEENGRGNFPPRFSGLQFPNYSSELNVNALELDDSALYLCASSRGQGADTQYFGPGTRLTVL.

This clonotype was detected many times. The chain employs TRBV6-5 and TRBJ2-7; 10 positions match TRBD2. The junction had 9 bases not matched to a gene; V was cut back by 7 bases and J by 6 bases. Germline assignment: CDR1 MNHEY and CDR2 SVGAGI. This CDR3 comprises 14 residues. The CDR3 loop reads CASTEAGGPGEQYF. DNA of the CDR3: TGTGCCAGCACCGAAGCGGGAGGGCCGGGCGAGCAGTACTTC.

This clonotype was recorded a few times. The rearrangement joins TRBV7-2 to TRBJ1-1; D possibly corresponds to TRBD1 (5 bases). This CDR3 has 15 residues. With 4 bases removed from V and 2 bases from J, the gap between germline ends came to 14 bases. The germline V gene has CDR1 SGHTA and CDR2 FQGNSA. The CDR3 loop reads CASSSLGLLNTEAFF. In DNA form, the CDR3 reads TGTGCCAGCAGCTCTCTGGGACTTCTTAACACTGAAGCTTTCTTT.